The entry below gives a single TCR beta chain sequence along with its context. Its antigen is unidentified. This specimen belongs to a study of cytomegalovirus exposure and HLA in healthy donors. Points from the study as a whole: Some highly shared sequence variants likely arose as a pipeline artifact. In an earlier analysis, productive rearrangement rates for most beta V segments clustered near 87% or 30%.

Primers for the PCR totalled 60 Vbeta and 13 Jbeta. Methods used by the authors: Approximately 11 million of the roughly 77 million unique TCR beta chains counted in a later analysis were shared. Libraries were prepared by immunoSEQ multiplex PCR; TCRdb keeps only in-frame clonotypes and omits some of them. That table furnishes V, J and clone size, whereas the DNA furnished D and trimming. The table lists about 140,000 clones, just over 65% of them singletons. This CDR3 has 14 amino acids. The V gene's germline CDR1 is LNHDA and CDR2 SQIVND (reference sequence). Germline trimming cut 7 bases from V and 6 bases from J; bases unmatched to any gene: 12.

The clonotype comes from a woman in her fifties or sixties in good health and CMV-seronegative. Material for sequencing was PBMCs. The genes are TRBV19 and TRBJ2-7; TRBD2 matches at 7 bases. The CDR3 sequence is CASNGGGSSAEQYF. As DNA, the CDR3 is TGTGCCAGTAACGGCGGCGGGAGTAGCGCCGAGCAGTACTTC.